This record looks at one T cell receptor (beta chain) sequence and its context. Its antigen remains undetermined. No much larger clone exists at a distance of one base, and base qualities are not known. The data were taken from a study of Ad26.COV2.S vaccination and SARS-CoV-2 variants (dated by TCRdb to the early 2020s). Turning to the overall study: Donors in the vaccine arm were drawn from COV1001, a multicentre, randomized, double-blind, placebo-controlled phase I-IIa trial testing Ad26.COV2.S in healthy adults. Ad26.COV2.S was given intramuscularly at 5x10^10 or 1x10^11 viral particles, as a single shot or as two shots 56 days apart. The specificity and breadth of SARS-CoV-2-reactive T cell receptors after Ad26.COV2.S vaccination were assessed by TCRbeta repertoire sequencing. Trial participants were randomized into five groups of five, in which low-dose or high-dose Ad26.COV2.S was given once or twice, or placebo was given on both occasions. Investigators remained blinded to trial group allocation during experiments and outcome assessment. A total of around 32 samples were included in the TCR-sequenced set, comprising around 20 Ad26.COV2.S vaccine recipients, 5 placebo recipients and 8 SARS-CoV-2 convalescent individuals.

CDR1 and CDR2, looked up from the germline V gene, are SGDLS and YYNGEE. Its CDR3 holds 14 amino acids, cysteine through phenylalanine. The CDR3 DNA has 42 bases and is translated from base 1. V is pared back by 3 bases and J by 8 bases, with 17 bases lying between the germline termini. General findings and caveats noted by the study authors: Comparable non-spike TCR breadth was observed between vaccine and placebo recipients, consistent with only spike being contained in the vaccine. The authors noted that the TCR breadth and depth analyses may have underestimated total T cell responses. Higher spike-specific TCR breadth was observed in Ad26.COV2.S recipients than in placebo recipients (P = 0.0014). After vaccination, substantial breadth of spike-specific CD8+ and CD4+ T cell responses was reported. Comparing responses between vaccine doses or regimens was not something the study was powered to do.

Per the publication, the treatment or condition label means: about 20 received Ad26.COV2.S at low or high dose, single or two shots; roughly five received placebo; per-sample allocation not given. Repertoires of vaccine and placebo recipients were sequenced from samples taken on day 63 after the first injection. In Cohort 1b, 20 to 25 adults aged 18-55 years were enrolled at a single site in Boston, USA, between 29 July and 7 August 2020. Ad26.COV2.S was a replication-incompetent adenovirus type 26 vector that expressed a prefusion-stabilized SARS-CoV-2 spike protein derived from the original Wuhan strain. The immunoSEQ Assay was the method used to sequence TCRbeta CDR3 regions. After extraction, genomic DNA underwent amplification by bias-controlled multiplex PCR, followed by high-throughput sequencing. On the authors' methods: To quantify the absolute abundance of every unique TCRbeta CDR3 region, sequences were collapsed and filtered. T cell fraction was estimated by normalization of TCRbeta template counts to usable DNA, with usable DNA being measured through amplification of reference genes present in all nucleated cells. Repertoire TCRs were annotated as SARS-CoV-2-specific when V gene, CDR3 amino acid sequence and J gene were exactly matched to a known reactive TCR set. The reference SARS-CoV-2 TCR set was derived from MIRA and filtered for enrichment in COVID-19-positive ImmuneCODE repertoires, a step that removed public or cross-reactive TCRs. Drawing on the MIRA antigens, annotated TCRs were analysed further at the level of specific ORF or position within ORF. Breadth was defined as annotated unique rearrangements over total unique productive rearrangements; depth was the summed frequency of those rearrangements. Group comparisons of TCR breadth used two-sided Wilcoxon rank-sum tests. TCRdb obtained this table from immuneACCESS and retained in-frame rearrangements with V and J assigned. These tables miss some clones; where compared with another copy, unresolved V genes account for less than half of the shortfall, and the remainder is unexplained. That table is the source of V, J and clone size, and D and trimming were worked out from the DNA. For this sample there are 350,000 to 400,000 clones; about 85% appear just once. In total, the top ten clones hold more than 3% of the sample.

The clonotype was recovered from a person aged 18-65 years who received the Ad26.COV2.S COVID-19 vaccine or a placebo. The specimen was peripheral blood, collected in a trial of Ad26.COV2.S vaccine versus placebo. Recombination linked TRBV9 to TRBJ1-2; perhaps TRBD1 is the D gene, with 6 bases matching. The sequenced DNA: TGTGCCAGCAGCGCCGGAACAGGGTTGAGGGGCTACACCTTC. Its protein reads: CASSAGTGLRGYTF.